The 10 T cell receptor beta chains reported below all come from one sample, sequenced in a study of neoadjuvant anti-PD-1 for oral cavity cancer (dated by TCRdb to the early 2020s). The time point label here, explained by the study, means: after neoadjuvant nivolumab, at surgical resection. Library creation used the immunoSEQ multiplex PCR assay. TCRdb carries this immuneACCESS record with in-frame sequences only. Its versions omit some clonotypes, under half of them owing to an unresolved V gene in the studies checked, with the rest unexplained. In all, the sample holds some 31,000 clones, and 80% of those were seen once. Around 3.7% of the sample is held by the ten biggest clonotypes. The source was PBMCs, collected after nivolumab (anti-PD-1) treatment. The receptors were sampled from a person aged 40 to 85 with oral cavity squamous cell carcinoma.

The chain uses TRBV25-1 and TRBJ1-4; D gene uncertain. CDR3 size: 14 residues. The V gene lost 3 bases and the J gene lost 5 bases, with 10 bases spanning the gap. CDR1 is MGHDK and CDR2 is SYGVNS in the germline V gene. This chain's CDR3 is CASSEEGPNEKLFF. The CDR3 coding sequence is TGTGCCAGCAGTGAGGAGGGTCCCAATGAAAAACTGTTTTTT.

The chain carries TRBV4-3 and TRBJ2-7, with 8 bases identical to TRBD1. Germline CDR1 is LGHNA and CDR2 is YSLEER. The CDR3 totals 15 residues. The ends lost 0 bases at V and 1 base at J; junction bases unmatched: 2. The CDR3 sequence: CASSQDWTGSYEQYF. In nucleotides, the CDR3 is TGCGCCAGCAGCCAAGATTGGACAGGGTCCTACGAGCAGTACTTC.

The rearrangement links TRBV28 to TRBJ2-1, with D perhaps matching TRBD1 (7 bases). Germline V gene sequence: CDR1 MDHEN, CDR2 SYDVKM. V lost 3 bases to trimming and J lost 7 bases, with 19 bases between them. The CDR3 runs 16 residues. CDR3 protein: CASSFFGQGGRNEQFF. DNA of the CDR3: TGTGCCAGCAGTTTTTTCGGCCAGGGGGGCCGGAATGAGCAGTTCTTC.

The chain has TRBV4-3 and TRBJ1-2, with 7 bases lining up with TRBD1. The CDR3 sequence is 15 residues long. The V gene end was trimmed by 1 base and the J gene end by 4 bases; junction bases not matched to a gene: 6. The germline V gene encodes CDR1 LGHNA and CDR2 YSLEER. This chain's CDR3 is CASSQGVQGTYGYTF. The CDR3 bases are TGCGCCAGCAGCCAAGGGGTACAGGGGACCTATGGCTACACCTTC.

The genes are TRBV14 and TRBJ1-4; TRBD1 aligns across 9 bases. V was clipped by 1 base and J by 8 bases; unmatched bases: 11. In germline, CDR1 is SGHDN, CDR2 FVKESK. This CDR3 is built from 17 residues. The CDR3 reads CASSQVGQGLIGEKLFF. CDR3 bases: TGTGCCAGCAGCCAAGTGGGACAGGGATTGATTGGCGAAAAACTGTTTTTT.

The rearrangement links TRBV7-8 to TRBJ2-7; D is ambiguous. The CDR3 extends over 14 amino acids. Germline V gene lookup returns CDR1 SGHVS and CDR2 FQNEAQ. The ends were cut back, 5 bases at V and 2 bases at J, with 13 bases in the middle. In nucleotides, the CDR3 is TGTGCCAGCAGCCCAAGTGGCAGCACCTACGAGCAGTACTTC. Protein product: CASSPSGSTYEQYF.

The rearrangement joins TRBV7-2 to TRBJ2-1, with TRBD2 as a possible D gene (5 bases). Trimming left V 5 bases short and J 4 bases short, with 9 bases between. The CDR3 has 13 residues. The germline CDR1 and CDR2 sequences are SGHTA and FQGNSA. CDR3 DNA: TGTGCCAGCAGCCCTAGCCGGTACAATGAGCAGTTCTTC. Amino acids: CASSPSRYNEQFF.

The chain uses TRBV6-6 and TRBJ2-4; 9 bases fit TRBD1. The trim removed 2 bases at V and 7 bases at J, leaving 6 bases unmatched. This CDR3 has 15 residues. Germline V gene sequence: CDR1 MNHNY, CDR2 SVGAGI (reference sequence). The DNA for the CDR3 is TGTGCCAGCAGTTACCCGGGACAGGGAGTCAACATTCAGTACTTC. Residues: CASSYPGQGVNIQYF.

V gene TRBV7-6 combines with J gene TRBJ1-6, with D unresolved. This CDR3 contains 13 residues. CDR1 is SGHVS, CDR2 FNYEAQ, per germline. V was shortened by 5 bases and J by 6 bases, with 8 bases between the two germline ends. The CDR3 loop is CASSPVPNSPLHF. CDR3 bases: TGTGCCAGCAGCCCCGTCCCTAATTCACCCCTCCACTTT. The whole variable domain, remainder taken from reference TRBV7-6 and TRBJ1-6, is GAGVSQSPRYKVTKRGQDVALRCDPISGHVSLYWYRQALGQGPEFLTYFNYEAQQDKSGLPNDRFSAERPEGSISTLTIQRTEQRDSAMYRCASSPVPNSPLHFGNGTRLTVT.

The chain couples TRBV9 to TRBJ2-3, with D possibly being TRBD1 or TRBD2 (5 bases each). Trimming removed 3 bases from V and 3 bases from J, with 14 bases in between. This CDR3 region has 15 residues. Germline lookup yields CDR1 SGDLS and CDR2 YYNGEE. CDR3 DNA: TGTGCCAGCAGCGCATCAGGGAGCTATACAGATACGCAGTATTTT. It yields the protein CASSASGSYTDTQYF.